The entry that follows covers one T cell receptor beta chain sequence. Its antigen is still unknown. An end of the junction differs from the germline gene, which may be a read error. The data were produced by immunoSEQ multiplex PCR, yet TCRdb's version contains in-frame clones alone and is incomplete. The sample yields about 12,000 clones, roughly a fifth seen once. As to treatment: randomized to nivolumab then ipilimumab (arm A) or the reverse (arm B). The data belong to a study of sequential checkpoint blockade in melanoma. Turning to the study itself: Each arm's sequence ended with maintenance nivolumab. DNA from more than 75 pretreatment tumor samples underwent TCRβ immunosequencing.

General study findings and limits: Mutational load did not correlate with tumor T-cell fraction or clonality.

The TCR sequence derives from a human donor with melanoma. The sequencing used tumor tissue (inferred from file names), collected from a patient given nivolumab and ipilimumab in sequence.

In DNA form, the CDR3 reads TGTGCTAGCAGCTTAGGCGTAGCGGCCTCCTACAATGAGCAGTTCTTC. Amino acid sequence: CASSLGVAASYNEQFF. The rearrangement uses TRBV11-3 and TRBJ2-1; D is perhaps TRBD2 (6 bases). The CDR3 contains 16 residues. Germline CDR1 SGHNT, CDR2 YENEEA.